The next 8 T cell receptor beta chains were all read from a single sample in a study of cytotoxic CD8 clonotypes in ibrutinib-treated CLL listed by TCRdb under 2021. Explained via the paper, the time point label denotes: progressive disease on ibrutinib. The library was made by the immunoSEQ multiplex PCR assay. TCRdb's version of the immuneACCESS table is confined to in-frame rearrangements and falls short of the full clone set. An unresolved V gene accounts for under half of the shortfall where checked; the remainder is of unknown origin. Across this sample there are approximately 67,000 clones, with more than 70% seen only once. The ten biggest clones cover more than 7.5% of the sample. The sample was PBMCs, taken at disease progression, from a patient treated with ibrutinib. These TCRs come from a human donor with chronic lymphocytic leukemia.

V is TRBV2 and J is TRBJ2-1; D could derive from TRBD1 or TRBD2 (6 bases each). The CDR3 length is 15 residues. Germline V gives CDR1 SNHLY, CDR2 FYNNEI. Between the trimmed V and J ends, which lost 4 bases and 6 bases, there was a span of 16 bases. The CDR3 DNA sequence: TGTGCCAGCAGTGGTTTTGGGGGGCGCGGCAATGAGCAGTTCTTC. Translating gives CASSGFGGRGNEQFF.

The V gene is TRBV11-2, the J gene TRBJ1-2; D is unresolved. Per germline, CDR1 SGHAT and CDR2 FQNNGV. V was pared by 7 bases and J by 3 bases, with 18 bases between. This CDR3 is built from 15 residues. The CDR3 sequence is CASTPEHRWDYGYTF. The CDR3 coding sequence is TGTGCCAGCACCCCAGAACACCGGTGGGACTATGGCTACACCTTC.

This sequence joins TRBV6-5 and TRBJ1-5; D ambiguous. CDR3 length: 15 amino acids. V lost 6 bases and J 0 bases, leaving 12 bases between the germline ends. CDR1 is MNHEY and CDR2 is SVGAGI in the germline V gene. The CDR3 bases are TGTGCCAGCAGGGAACAGCGTTATAGCAATCAGCCCCAGCATTTT. This codes for CASREQRYSNQPQHF.

This clone has just a few counts. This CDR3 is also generated by other DNA sequences in the sample. The rearrangement uses TRBV10-3 and TRBJ2-7, with TRBD1 identical over 10 bases. V lost 9 bases and J lost 2; bases outside the gene matches: 1. Germline assignment: CDR1 ENHRY and CDR2 SYGVKD. The CDR3 consists of 12 residues. As DNA, the CDR3 is TGTGCCATAGGGACAGGGGCCTACGAGCAGTACTTC. Translating gives CAIGTGAYEQYF.

The chain combines TRBV6-5 with TRBJ1-2, with 9 nucleotides matching TRBD1. The germline gives CDR1 MNHEY, CDR2 SVGAGI. The CDR3 is made up of 14 amino acids. V lost 2 bases and J lost 7; bases outside the gene matches: 5. The CDR3 nucleotides are TGTGCCAGCAGTTACCTACAGGGGGCGAGTGGCTACACCTTC. This codes for CASSYLQGASGYTF.

The chain employs TRBV7-6 and TRBJ2-7; D may be TRBD1 (6 bases). The V gene's germline CDR1 is SGHVS and CDR2 FNYEAQ. V lost 4 bases, J lost 2 bases, and 12 bases lay in between. CDR3 size: 14 residues. CDR3 sequence reads: CASSYATGTYEQYF. CDR3 DNA: TGTGCCAGCAGCTATGCGACAGGAACCTACGAGCAGTACTTC. Full variable domain (missing parts from reference TRBV7-6 and TRBJ2-7): GAGVSQSPRYKVTKRGQDVALRCDPISGHVSLYWYRQALGQGPEFLTYFNYEAQQDKSGLPNDRFSAERPEGSISTLTIQRTEQRDSAMYRCASSYATGTYEQYFGPGTRLTVT.

The gene calls are TRBV9 and TRBJ2-2; D gene uncertain. The CDR3 contains 12 residues. The V end lost 4 bases, the J end lost 2 bases, and 3 bases lay between the germline ends. Germline CDR1 and CDR2: SGDLS and YYNGEE. Here the CDR3 DNA reads TGTGCCAGCAGCTTCAACACCGGGGAGCTGTTTTTT. This codes for CASSFNTGELFF.

The J gene is TRBJ2-1, the V gene TRBV5-6, with unresolved D. The CDR3 is 11 residues long. V was shortened by 2 bases and J by 6 bases, with 3 bases between the two germline ends. In germline, CDR1 is SGHDT, CDR2 YYEEEE. CDR3 nucleotide sequence: TGTGCCAGCAGCTTATCCAATGAGCAGTTCTTC. Translating gives CASSLSNEQFF.